This TCR beta chain came from a study of shared clonotypes between healthy human individuals. Study in general: Each donor contributed plates that comprised three CD4 naive, three CD4 memory, two CD8 naive and one CD8 memory.

Assay used: immunoSEQ multiplex PCR; TCRdb lists only in-frame clones, some missing. The sample consists of some 2,100,000 clones, 90% to 97% of them appearing once. This CDR3 is built from 15 residues. Germline CDR1 SGHRS, CDR2 YFSETQ. The V gene end was trimmed by 0 bases and the J gene end by 2 bases; junction bases not matched to a gene: 2. General study findings and limits: The naive CD4 repertoires of several donors were compared, and around 4.7% of clonotypes were shared.

In regard to this clone: Its target is not known. Within the sample, other DNA sequences also encode this same CDR3.

The material sequenced was naive CD4+ T cells sorted from blood. Indicated subset: CD45RA+ positively selected. This chain uses TRBV5-1 with TRBJ2-5, with TRBD1 matching 9 bases. The receptor was isolated from a man between 18 and 35 years old in good health. CDR3 DNA sequence: TGCGCCAGCAGCTTGGGAGGACAGGGGCAAGAGACCCAGTACTTC. Its translation: CASSLGGQGQETQYF.